Listed below are T cell receptor beta chains from one sample, sequenced in a study of cytomegalovirus exposure and HLA in healthy donors. TCRdb's copy holds only in-frame clones and misses some; the assay was immunoSEQ multiplex PCR. This table holds 110,000 or so clones, less than 85% found once. Specimen: PBMCs. The receptors derive from a man aged 50 to 60 in good health and CMV-seropositive. The CDR3 runs from the conserved cysteine through the conserved F or W. A D gene is named only where the DNA matches it firmly. Expanded clones get a size class; other rows say once, few or many, or leave the size out.

v_gene	abundance	d_gene	len	j_gene	CDR3nt	CDR3aa
TRBV7-7	-	TRBD2	15	TRBJ2-5	TGTGCCAGCAGCTTGAGCGGGGGCGGGGCGGGGACCCAGTACTTC	CASSLSGGGAGTQYF
TRBV5-1	-	TRBD2	17	TRBJ2-3	TGCGCCAGCAGCTTGGGGGGACTAGCGGGGGGTGAGCATACGCAGTATTTT	CASSLGGLAGGEHTQYF
TRBV2	few	TRBD2	17	TRBJ2-5	TGTGCCAGCAGCGTGGGACTAGCGGGAGGGAACCAAGAGACCCAGTACTTC	CASSVGLAGGNQETQYF
TRBV2	-	TRBD1	16	TRBJ2-5	TGTGCCAGCAGGGCGGGACAGGGGGCGCGAGGGGAGACCCAGTACTTC	CASRAGQGARGETQYF
TRBV4-3	-	TRBD1	21	TRBJ1-3	TGCGCCAGCAGCCACGGATCCGGGACAGGGGGATCAGTGGGCGCTGGAAACACCATATATTTT	CASSHGSGTGGSVGAGNTIYF
TRBV5-4	-	TRBD2	15	TRBJ2-7	TGTGCCAGCAGCTCGGGACTAGCCAGGACCTACGAGCAGTACTTC	CASSSGLARTYEQYF
TRBV28	-	-	15	TRBJ2-7	TGTGCCAGCAGTCCAGGAGGTTCGGGTAACTACGAGCAGTACTTC	CASSPGGSGNYEQYF
TRBV18	few	TRBD1	14	TRBJ1-5	TGTGCCAGCTCACTAGGAAGGGGGCAACAGCCCCAGCATTTT	CASSLGRGQQPQHF
TRBV19	-	TRBD1	20	TRBJ2-3	TGTGCCACCTCTGTCTGGGGGACAGGGGGCGCGAGGTTACGCACAGATACGCAGTATTTT	CATSVWGTGGARLRTDTQYF
TRBV14	once	-	15	TRBJ1-1	TGTGCCAGCAGCCAAACGTTACGGTTGAACACTGAAGCTTTCTTT	CASSQTLRLNTEAFF
TRBV6-1	-	-	11	TRBJ1-2	TGTGCCAGCACCATCGTCGAGGGCTACACCTTC	CASTIVEGYTF
TRBV25-1	few	-	14	TRBJ2-7	TGTGCCAGCAGTAGTAGCGGACCATTTCGCGAGCAGTACTTC	CASSSSGPFREQYF
TRBV6-5	-	TRBD1	14	TRBJ2-7	TGTGCCAGCAGTTACGACAGGGGGGCCTACGAGCAGTACTTC	CASSYDRGAYEQYF
TRBV5-1	-	TRBD2	20	TRBJ2-2	TGCGCCAGCAGCTTGCTCCTAGCGGGGGGCCAATTTACGAACACCGGGGAGCTGTTTTTT	CASSLLLAGGQFTNTGELFF
TRBV2	once	-	16	TRBJ2-4	TGTGCCAGCAGCGAAATACCCGACAGTGCCAAAAACATTCAGTACTTC	CASSEIPDSAKNIQYF
TRBV10-1	-	TRBD2	16	TRBJ2-1	TGCGCCAGCAGTGGCCCCCAGGGACTAGCTTACAATGAGCAGTTCTTC	CASSGPQGLAYNEQFF
TRBV6-5	-	TRBD1	15	TRBJ2-3	TGTGCCAGCAGTTCCCTGACAGGGACGAGAGATACGCAGTATTTT	CASSSLTGTRDTQYF
TRBV11-3	-	-	15	TRBJ2-7	TGTGCCAGCAGCTTAGATCTGAGCGTTTCCTACGAGCAGTACTTC	CASSLDLSVSYEQYF
TRBV5-5	-	TRBD2	17	TRBJ2-6	TGTGCCAGCAGCTCCTGGGGGGGGACCTCTGGGGCCAACGTCCTGACTTTC	CASSSWGGTSGANVLTF
TRBV5-1	-	-	15	TRBJ2-2	TGCGCCAGCAGGGCCGGGTACTCTTACACCGGGGAGCTGTTTTTT	CASRAGYSYTGELFF
TRBV27	-	-	18	TRBJ2-2	TGTGCCAGCTATCCGAACGGTACCCCGAAAAAGAGAGCCGGGGAGCTGTTTTTT	CASYPNGTPKKRAGELFF
TRBV6-5	-	TRBD1	16	TRBJ2-2	TGTGCCAGCAGTTCCTCGACAGGGAAAGGCACCGGGGAGCTGTTTTTT	CASSSSTGKGTGELFF
TRBV7-2	-	-	15	TRBJ2-1	TGTGCCAGCAGCGCGGCGGGACTCTCCTACAATGAGCAGTTCTTC	CASSAAGLSYNEQFF
TRBV7-2	-	TRBD2	14	TRBJ2-7	TGTGCCAGCAGCGAGAGCGGGGGCTCCTACGAGCAGTACTTC	CASSESGGSYEQYF
TRBV7-2	-	TRBD1	15	TRBJ1-5	TGTGCCAGCAGCTTAGACAGGGGCCACAATCAGCCCCAGCATTTT	CASSLDRGHNQPQHF
TRBV6-5	once	-	14	TRBJ1-5	TGTGCCAGCAGTCGCCGGGGGAACAATCAGCCCCAGCATTTT	CASSRRGNNQPQHF
TRBV28	-	-	15	TRBJ2-7	TGTGCCAGCACCGGCGGGACAGAAGTTTTCTACGAGCAGTACTTC	CASTGGTEVFYEQYF
TRBV5-1	few	TRBD2	16	TRBJ2-5	TGCGCCAGCAGCTCCGGACTAGCGGGGAACCAAGAGACCCAGTACTTC	CASSSGLAGNQETQYF
TRBV6-5	-	TRBD2	15	TRBJ2-3	TGTGCCAGCAGCTCCGGGACTAGCGGGTCCCCAGCGCAGTATTTT	CASSSGTSGSPAQYF
TRBV2	-	-	15	TRBJ1-2	TGTGCCAGCAGTGAAGTGTCCAGCGCCCGAGATGGCTACACCTTC	CASSEVSSARDGYTF
TRBV11-3	-	TRBD1	15	TRBJ1-6	TGTGCCAGCAGCTTAGTGACAGGGTACGATTCACCCCTCCACTTT	CASSLVTGYDSPLHF
TRBV10-3	-	TRBD1	12	TRBJ2-7	TGTGCCATCCGCCCCGGGGACAGGGAGCAGTACTTC	CAIRPGDREQYF
TRBV18	few	TRBD2	12	TRBJ2-7	TGTGCCAGCTCACCGATTGCGGGGGACCAGTACTTC	CASSPIAGDQYF
TRBV2	-	TRBD1	16	TRBJ1-1	TGTGCCAGCAGTGTTAATATAGGGGGCTTGGGCACTGAAGCTTTCTTT	CASSVNIGGLGTEAFF
TRBV18	once	TRBD2	20	TRBJ2-3	TGTGCCAGCTCACCACGGCAGGAACAATACCGACTAGCGTTGACAGATACGCAGTATTTT	CASSPRQEQYRLALTDTQYF
TRBV9	-	-	14	TRBJ1-2	TGTGCCAGCAGCGTAGGATTCCAGACAGATGGCTACACCTTC	CASSVGFQTDGYTF
TRBV6-6	few	TRBD1	13	TRBJ1-1	TGTGCCAGCAGTTACGACAGGGACACTGAAGCTTTCTTT	CASSYDRDTEAFF
TRBV14	-	-	15	TRBJ2-5	TGTGCCAGCAGCCCCTTAGCGCGACCCCAAGAGACCCAGTACTTC	CASSPLARPQETQYF
TRBV14	-	TRBD1	16	TRBJ2-7	TGTGCCAGCAGCCCCTCGCGAGGGACAGGGTCCTACGAGCAGTACTTC	CASSPSRGTGSYEQYF
TRBV7-2	-	-	14	TRBJ2-7	TGTGCCAGCAGCTACGCGGGTAGCTCCTACGAGCAGTACTTC	CASSYAGSSYEQYF
TRBV19	-	TRBD2	16	TRBJ2-2	TGTGCCAGTAGTCCCGGAAGCGGGGCGAACACCGGGGAGCTGTTTTTT	CASSPGSGANTGELFF
TRBV5-5	-	TRBD2	15	TRBJ2-7	TGTGCCAGCAGCTTAATCCCGGGACTAGCCTACGAGCAGTACTTC	CASSLIPGLAYEQYF
TRBV7-8	-	TRBD2	18	TRBJ2-5	TGTGCCAGCAGCTTAGCGGGTGGGACTAGCGCCGGAGAAGAGACCCAGTACTTC	CASSLAGGTSAGEETQYF
TRBV9	-	-	15	TRBJ1-1	TGTGCCAGCAGCGTCAGGACCGGAGGCGACACTGAAGCTTTCTTT	CASSVRTGGDTEAFF
TRBV28	-	TRBD1	11	TRBJ1-1	TGTGCCGGTCCGACAGGGACTGAAGCTTTCTTT	CAGPTGTEAFF
TRBV7-7	few	TRBD2	16	TRBJ2-2	TGTGCTAGCAGCCGGACTAGCCTTTTGAGCACCGGGGAGCTGTTTTTT	CASSRTSLLSTGELFF
TRBV7-2	-	TRBD1	16	TRBJ1-1	TGTGCCAGCAGCCCTCGGGCCAGGGGGCGGGACACTGAAGCTTTCTTT	CASSPRARGRDTEAFF
TRBV7-8	-	-	15	TRBJ2-7	TGTGCCACCCAGGGGGGCGACAGGACTCCCTACGAGCAGTACTTC	CATQGGDRTPYEQYF
TRBV5-5	-	-	14	TRBJ2-3	TGTGCCAGCAGCCGACAGGCTAGCACAGATACGCAGTATTTT	CASSRQASTDTQYF
TRBV18	-	-	16	TRBJ1-5	TGTGCCAGCTCACCGGGAGGGGGGTATAGCAATCAGCCCCAGCATTTT	CASSPGGGYSNQPQHF
TRBV7-2	few	-	15	TRBJ1-5	TGTGCCAGCAGCTTAGACGGCAGGGGTAATCAGCCCCAGCATTTT	CASSLDGRGNQPQHF
TRBV7-9	-	-	13	TRBJ1-1	TGTGCCAGCCTATCAGGGGTGGACACTGAAGCTTTCTTT	CASLSGVDTEAFF